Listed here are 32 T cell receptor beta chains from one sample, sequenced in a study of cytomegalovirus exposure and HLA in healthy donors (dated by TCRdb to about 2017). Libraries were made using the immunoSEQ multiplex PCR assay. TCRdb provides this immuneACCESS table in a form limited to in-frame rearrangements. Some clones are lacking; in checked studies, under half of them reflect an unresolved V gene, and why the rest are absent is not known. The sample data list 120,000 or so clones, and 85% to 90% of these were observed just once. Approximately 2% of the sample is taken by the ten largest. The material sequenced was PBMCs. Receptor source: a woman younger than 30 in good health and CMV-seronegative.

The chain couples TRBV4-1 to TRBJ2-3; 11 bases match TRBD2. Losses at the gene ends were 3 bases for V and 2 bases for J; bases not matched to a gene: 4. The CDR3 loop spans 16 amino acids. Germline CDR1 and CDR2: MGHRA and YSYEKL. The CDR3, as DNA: TGCGCCAGCAGCCAGAGTAGCGGGAGGGACACAGATACGCAGTATTTT. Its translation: CASSQSSGRDTDTQYF.

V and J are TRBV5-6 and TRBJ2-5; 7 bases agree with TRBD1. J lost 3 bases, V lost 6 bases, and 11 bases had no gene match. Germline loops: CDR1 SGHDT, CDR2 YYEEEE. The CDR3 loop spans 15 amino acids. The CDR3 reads CASTLLGDSEETQYF. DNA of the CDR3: TGTGCCAGCACCCTCTTGGGGGACAGCGAAGAGACCCAGTACTTC.

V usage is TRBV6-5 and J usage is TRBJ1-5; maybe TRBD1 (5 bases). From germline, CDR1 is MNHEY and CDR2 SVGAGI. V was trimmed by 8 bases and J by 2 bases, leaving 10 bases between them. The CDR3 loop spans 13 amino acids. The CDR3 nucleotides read TGTGCCAGCCGGGTGGGGCGCAATCAGCCCCAGCATTTT. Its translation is CASRVGRNQPQHF.

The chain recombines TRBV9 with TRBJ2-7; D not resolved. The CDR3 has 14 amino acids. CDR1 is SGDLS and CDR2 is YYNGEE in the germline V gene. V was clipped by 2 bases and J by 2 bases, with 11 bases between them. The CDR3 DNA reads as TGTGCCAGCAGCGTTGGCGGAGCACCCTACGAGCAGTACTTC. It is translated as CASSVGGAPYEQYF.

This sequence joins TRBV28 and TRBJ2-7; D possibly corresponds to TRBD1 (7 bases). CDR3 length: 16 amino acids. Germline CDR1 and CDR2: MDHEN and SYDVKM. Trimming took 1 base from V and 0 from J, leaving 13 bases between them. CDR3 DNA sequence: TGTGCCAGCAGTTTATTGGCGGGACAGACCTCCTACGAGCAGTACTTC. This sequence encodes CASSLLAGQTSYEQYF.

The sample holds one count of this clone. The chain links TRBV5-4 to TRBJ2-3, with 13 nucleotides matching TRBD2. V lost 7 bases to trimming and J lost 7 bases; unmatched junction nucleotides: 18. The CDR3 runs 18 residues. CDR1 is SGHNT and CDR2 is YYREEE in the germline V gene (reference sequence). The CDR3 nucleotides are TGTGCCAGCTCCCCCGCATACACTAGCGGGGGGGCCCCCCATACGCAGTATTTT. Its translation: CASSPAYTSGGAPHTQYF.

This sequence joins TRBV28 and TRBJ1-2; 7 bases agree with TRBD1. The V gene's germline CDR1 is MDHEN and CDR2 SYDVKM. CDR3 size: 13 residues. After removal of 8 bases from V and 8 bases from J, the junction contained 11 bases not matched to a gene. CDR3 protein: CASGKDRVGGYTF. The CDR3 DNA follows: TGTGCCAGCGGGAAAGACAGGGTCGGCGGCTACACCTTC.

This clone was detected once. CDR3 DNA: TGTGCCAGCAGCCTTCGGCGGGCCCTCTCCTACGAGCAGTACTTC. Translating gives CASSLRRALSYEQYF. The V gene is TRBV11-3, the J gene TRBJ2-7; possible D gene TRBD2, 5 bases. V lost 5 bases and J 0 bases, leaving 14 bases between the germline ends. CDR1 and CDR2 from the germline V gene are SGHNT and YENEEA. The CDR3 runs to 15 residues.

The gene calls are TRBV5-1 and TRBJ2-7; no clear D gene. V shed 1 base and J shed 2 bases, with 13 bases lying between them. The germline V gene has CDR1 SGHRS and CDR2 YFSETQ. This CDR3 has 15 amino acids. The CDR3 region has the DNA TGCGCCAGCAGCTTGTTACTCACTCCCACCTACGAGCAGTACTTC. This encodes CASSLLLTPTYEQYF.

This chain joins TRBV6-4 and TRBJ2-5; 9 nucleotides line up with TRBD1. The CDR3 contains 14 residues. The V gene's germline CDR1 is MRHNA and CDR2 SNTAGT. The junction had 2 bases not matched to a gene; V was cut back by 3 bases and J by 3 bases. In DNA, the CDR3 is TGTGCCAGCAGTGAGACAGGGGGGGAAGAGACCCAGTACTTC. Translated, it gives CASSETGGEETQYF.

In DNA, the CDR3 is TGCGCCAGCAGCCCCAGACAGGGGAGTCTCCACGAGCAGTACTTC. Translation: CASSPRQGSLHEQYF. The chain links TRBV5-1 to TRBJ2-7; TRBD1 matches 8 bases. J was trimmed by 5 bases and V by 4 bases; bases with no gene match: 11. The CDR3 has 15 residues. The germline gives CDR1 SGHRS, CDR2 YFSETQ.

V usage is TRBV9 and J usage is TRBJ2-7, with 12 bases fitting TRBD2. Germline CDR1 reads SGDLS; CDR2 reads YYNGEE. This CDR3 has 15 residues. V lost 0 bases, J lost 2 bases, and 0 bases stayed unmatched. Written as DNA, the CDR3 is TGTGCCAGCAGCGTAGGGACTAGCGGGACCTACGAGCAGTACTTC. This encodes CASSVGTSGTYEQYF.

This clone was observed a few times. Here the CDR3 DNA reads TGTGCCAGCAGTTCGATCCGACTAGCGGGGGTTACCACAGATACGCAGTATTTT. Translated: CASSSIRLAGVTTDTQYF. The chain couples TRBV27 to TRBJ2-3, with 12 bases identical to TRBD2. Germline values: CDR1 MNHEY, CDR2 SMNVEV (reference sequence). The trim removed 4 bases at V and 2 bases at J, leaving 10 bases unmatched. The CDR3 sequence is 18 residues long.

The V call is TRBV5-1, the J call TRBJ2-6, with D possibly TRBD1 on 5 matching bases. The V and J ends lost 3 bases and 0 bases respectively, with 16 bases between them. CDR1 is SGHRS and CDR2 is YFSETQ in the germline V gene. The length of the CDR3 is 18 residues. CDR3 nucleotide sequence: TGCGCCAGCAGCTCCAGGGTGTACACCAGCTCTGGGGCCAACGTCCTGACTTTC. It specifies CASSSRVYTSSGANVLTF.

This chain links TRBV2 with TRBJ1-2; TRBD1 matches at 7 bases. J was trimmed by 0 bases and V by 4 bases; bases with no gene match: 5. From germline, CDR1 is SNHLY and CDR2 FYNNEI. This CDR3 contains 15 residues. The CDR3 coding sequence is TGTGCCAGCAGTGCTAACAGGGGCTCTAACTATGGCTACACCTTC. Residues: CASSANRGSNYGYTF.

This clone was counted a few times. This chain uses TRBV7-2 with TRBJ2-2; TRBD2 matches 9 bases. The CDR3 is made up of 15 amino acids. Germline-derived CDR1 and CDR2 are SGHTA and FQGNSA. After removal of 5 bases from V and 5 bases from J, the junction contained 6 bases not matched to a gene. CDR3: CASSGLAGATGELFF. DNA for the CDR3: TGTGCCAGCAGCGGATTAGCGGGGGCGACCGGGGAGCTGTTTTTT.

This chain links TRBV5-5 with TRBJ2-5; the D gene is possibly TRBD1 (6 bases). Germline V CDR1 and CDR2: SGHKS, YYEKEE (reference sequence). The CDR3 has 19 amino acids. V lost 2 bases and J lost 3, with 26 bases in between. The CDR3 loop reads CASSFKNLRTAWTKETQYF. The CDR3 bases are TGTGCCAGCAGCTTCAAAAACTTGAGGACAGCATGGACCAAAGAGACCCAGTACTTC.

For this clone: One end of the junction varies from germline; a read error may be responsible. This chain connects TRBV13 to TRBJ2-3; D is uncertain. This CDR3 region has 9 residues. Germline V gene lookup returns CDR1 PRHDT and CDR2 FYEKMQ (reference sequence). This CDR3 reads CASSPARDF. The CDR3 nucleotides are TGTGCCAGCAGTCCCGCTAGAGATTTT.

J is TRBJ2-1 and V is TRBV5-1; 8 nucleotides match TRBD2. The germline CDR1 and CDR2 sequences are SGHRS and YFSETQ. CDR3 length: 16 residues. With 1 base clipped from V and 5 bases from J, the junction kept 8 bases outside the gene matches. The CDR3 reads CASSLSVLAGNNEQFF. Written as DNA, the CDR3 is TGCGCCAGCAGCTTGTCCGTCCTAGCGGGTAACAATGAGCAGTTCTTC.

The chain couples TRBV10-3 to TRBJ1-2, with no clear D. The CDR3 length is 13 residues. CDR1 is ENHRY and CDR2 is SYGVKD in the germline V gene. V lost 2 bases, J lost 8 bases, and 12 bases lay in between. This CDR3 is CAISEDPGVGYTF. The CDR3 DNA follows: TGTGCCATCAGTGAGGACCCCGGGGTCGGCTACACCTTC.

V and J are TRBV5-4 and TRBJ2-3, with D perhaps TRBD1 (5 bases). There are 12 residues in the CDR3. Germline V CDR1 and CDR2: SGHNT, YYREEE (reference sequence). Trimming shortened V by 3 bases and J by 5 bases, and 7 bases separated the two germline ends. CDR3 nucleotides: TGTGCCAGCAGCTACAGGTTAGATACGCAGTATTTT. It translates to CASSYRLDTQYF.

CDR3 bases: TGTGCCAGCAGTTATCGGGGAACAACCCTCCACGAGCAGTACTTC. Amino acids: CASSYRGTTLHEQYF. V usage is TRBV6-5 and J usage is TRBJ2-7; the D gene is possibly TRBD2 (5 bases). The CDR3 runs to 15 residues. Germline-derived CDR1 and CDR2 are MNHEY and SVGAGI. Trimming took off 3 bases at V and 5 bases at J, with 17 bases between the two ends.

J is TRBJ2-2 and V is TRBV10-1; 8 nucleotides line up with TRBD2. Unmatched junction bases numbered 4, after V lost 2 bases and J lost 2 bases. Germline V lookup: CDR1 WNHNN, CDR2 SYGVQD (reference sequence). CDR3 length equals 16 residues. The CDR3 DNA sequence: TGCGCCAGCAGTGAGCAAACTAGCGGTAACACCGGGGAGCTGTTTTTT. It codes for CASSEQTSGNTGELFF.

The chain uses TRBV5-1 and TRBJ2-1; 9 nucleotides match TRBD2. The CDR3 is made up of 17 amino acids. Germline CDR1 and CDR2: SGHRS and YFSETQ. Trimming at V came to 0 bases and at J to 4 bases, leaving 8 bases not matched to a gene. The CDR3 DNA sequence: TGCGCCAGCAGCTTGGGGGTCGGACTAGCGAGGTACAATGAGCAGTTCTTC. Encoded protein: CASSLGVGLARYNEQFF.

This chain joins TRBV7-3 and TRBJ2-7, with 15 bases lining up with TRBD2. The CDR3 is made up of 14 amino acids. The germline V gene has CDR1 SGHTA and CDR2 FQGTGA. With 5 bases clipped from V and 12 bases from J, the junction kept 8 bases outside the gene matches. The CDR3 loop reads CASSAGLAGGPAYF. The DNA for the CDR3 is TGTGCCAGCAGCGCGGGACTAGCGGGAGGCCCGGCGTACTTC.

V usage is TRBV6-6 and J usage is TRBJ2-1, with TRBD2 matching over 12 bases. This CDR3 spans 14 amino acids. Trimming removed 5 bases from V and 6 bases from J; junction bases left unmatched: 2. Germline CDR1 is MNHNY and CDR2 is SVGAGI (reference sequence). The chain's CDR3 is CASSETSGGNEQFF. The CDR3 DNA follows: TGTGCCAGCAGTGAGACTAGCGGGGGCAATGAGCAGTTCTTC.

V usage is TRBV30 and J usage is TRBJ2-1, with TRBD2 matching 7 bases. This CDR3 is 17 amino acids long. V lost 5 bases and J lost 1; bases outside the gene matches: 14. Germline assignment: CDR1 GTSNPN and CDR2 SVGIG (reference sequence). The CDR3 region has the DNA TGTGCCTGGGGTACGGGAGGCACCCACGCGTCCTACAATGAGCAGTTCTTC. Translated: CAWGTGGTHASYNEQFF.

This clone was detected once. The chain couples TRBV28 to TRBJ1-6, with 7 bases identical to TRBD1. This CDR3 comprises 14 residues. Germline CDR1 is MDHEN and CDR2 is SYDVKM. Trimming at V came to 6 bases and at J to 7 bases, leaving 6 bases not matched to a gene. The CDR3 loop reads CASRKTGDNSPLHF. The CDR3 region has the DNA TGTGCCAGCAGAAAAACAGGGGACAATTCACCCCTCCACTTT.

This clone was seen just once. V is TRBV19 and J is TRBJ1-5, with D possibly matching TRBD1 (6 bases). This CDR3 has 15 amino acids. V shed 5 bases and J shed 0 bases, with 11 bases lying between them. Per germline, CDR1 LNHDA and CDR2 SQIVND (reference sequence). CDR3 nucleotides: TGTGCCAGTAGTCCTCGGGACAATAGCAATCAGCCCCAGCATTTT. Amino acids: CASSPRDNSNQPQHF.

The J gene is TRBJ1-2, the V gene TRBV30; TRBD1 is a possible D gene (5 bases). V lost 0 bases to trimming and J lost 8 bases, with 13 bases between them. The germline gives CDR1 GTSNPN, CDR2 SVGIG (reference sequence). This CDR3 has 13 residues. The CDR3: CAWSVGGLIGYTF. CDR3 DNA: TGTGCCTGGAGTGTCGGGGGTTTAATCGGCTACACCTTC.

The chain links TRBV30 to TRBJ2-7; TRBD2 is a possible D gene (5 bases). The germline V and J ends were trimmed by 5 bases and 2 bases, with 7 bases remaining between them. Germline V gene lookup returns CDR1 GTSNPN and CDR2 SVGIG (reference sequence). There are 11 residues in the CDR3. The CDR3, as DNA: TGTGCCTGGCGGGGTCCCTACGAGCAGTACTTC. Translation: CAWRGPYEQYF.

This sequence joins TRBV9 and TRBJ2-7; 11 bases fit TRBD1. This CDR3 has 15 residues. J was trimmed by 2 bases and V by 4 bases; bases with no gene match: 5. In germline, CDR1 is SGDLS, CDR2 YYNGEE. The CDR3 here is CASSIGQGAPYEQYF. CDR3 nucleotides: TGTGCCAGCAGCATCGGACAGGGGGCCCCCTACGAGCAGTACTTC.